The 13 T cell receptor beta chains given below trace back to one sample, sequenced in a study of vaccination and CD4 T cells after COVID-19. These receptors' antigens are unknown. Treatment reported: approximately nine-day PBMC culture with coronavirus spike peptide pools or control peptides (ViraFEST assay). The study sequenced cultured CD4+ T cell DNA using the Oncomine TCR Beta short-read assay. TCRdb passed the PCR reads through MiXCR, listing each CDR3 protein once. The repertoire holds about 23,000 distinct CDR3 sequences, with 58% as singletons. The source material was CD4+ T cells from blood, cultured in vitro. The receptors shown here come from a human donor who had recovered from COVID-19.

Only a few counts were recorded for this clonotype. This chain uses TRBV6-2 or TRBV6-3 with TRBJ1-1; D unclear. CDR1 and CDR2 (germline): MNHEY, SVGEGT. The CDR3 is 13 residues long. V was cut by 1 base and J by 1 base, with 4 bases left in between. The CDR3 sequence: CASSYLGNTEAFF. The CDR3 coding sequence is TGTGCCAGCAGTTACTTGGGGAACACTGAAGCTTTCTTT.

This CDR3 is CASSLPTSGAVVYGYTF. The CDR3 region has the DNA TGTGCCAGCAGCCTTCCCACCTCAGGGGCGGTCGTCTATGGCTACACCTTC. This chain uses TRBV5-4 with TRBJ1-2; D perhaps matches TRBD1 (6 bases). This CDR3 region has 17 residues. Germline CDR1 is SGHNT and CDR2 is YYREEE (reference sequence). The V gene lost 4 bases and the J gene lost 4 bases, with 23 bases spanning the gap.

V gene TRBV19 combines with J gene TRBJ2-1, with TRBD2 matching 7 bases. The CDR3 spans 13 residues. In germline, CDR1 is LNHDA, CDR2 SQIVND (reference sequence). Trimming cost V 7 bases and J 3 bases; bases outside gene matches: 3. CDR3 region: CASNERGYNEQFF. CDR3 nucleotide sequence: TGTGCCAGTAATGAGCGGGGCTACAATGAGCAGTTCTTC.

The CDR3 reads CASSRLAGGTDTQYF. The CDR3 DNA reads as TGTGCCAGCAGCCGACTAGCGGGGGGCACAGATACGCAGTATTTT. This rearrangement joins TRBV5-4 to TRBJ2-3, with TRBD2 matching over 12 bases. The ends lost 4 bases at V and 1 base at J; junction bases unmatched: 1. CDR1 is SGHNT and CDR2 is YYREEE in the germline V gene (reference sequence). The CDR3 is 15 residues long.

V is TRBV20-1 and J is TRBJ1-4, with D tentatively TRBD1 (5 bases). The CDR3 loop spans 13 amino acids. V lost 6 bases and J lost 6, with 14 bases in between. Germline lookup yields CDR1 DFQATT and CDR2 SNEGSKA (reference sequence). The DNA for the CDR3 is TGCAGTGCAGATCCGGGACGGGATGAAAAACTGTTTTTT. This translates into CSADPGRDEKLFF.

The CDR3 nucleotides are TGCGCCAGCAGTCAATCGGGACAGGGGCCGGACTCCTATAATTCACCCCTCCACTTT. This translates into CASSQSGQGPDSYNSPLHF. This chain uses TRBV23-1 with TRBJ1-6; 10 bases match TRBD1. TRBV23-1 is identified as an open reading frame with a role that is uncertain. V was pared by 0 bases and J by 0 bases, with 5 bases of the junction left unmatched. The CDR3 totals 19 residues.

This clonotype showed up just a few times. This chain uses TRBV6-2 or TRBV6-3 with TRBJ1-5, with D possibly TRBD1 on 5 matching bases. The germline V and J ends were trimmed by 2 bases and 1 base, with 9 bases remaining between them. The CDR3 is 15 residues long. Per the germline V gene, CDR1 is MNHEY and CDR2 is SVGEGT. The CDR3 DNA reads TGTGCCAGCAGTTACGGGGGGGTGAGCAATCAGCCCCAGCATTTT. Protein sequence: CASSYGGVSNQPQHF.

This chain joins TRBV9 and TRBJ1-2, with a possible D match to TRBD1 (5 bases). Germline assignment: CDR1 SGDLS and CDR2 YYNGEE. Trimming removed 2 bases at V and 7 bases at J, with 15 bases between. The CDR3 is 14 amino acids. As DNA, the CDR3 is TGTGCCAGCAGCGTTTTATGGACACCCTCTGGCTACACCTTC. Amino acid sequence: CASSVLWTPSGYTF.

This chain connects TRBV7-8 to TRBJ2-7; possibly TRBD2 for D (6 bases). This CDR3 region has 13 residues. V gave up 8 bases and J gave up 2 bases, with 13 bases separating them. Looked up from germline, CDR1 is SGHVS and CDR2 is FQNEAQ. CDR3 sequence reads: CASSPPGAYEQYF. CDR3 in DNA: TGTGCCAGCTCCCCCCCGGGAGCCTACGAGCAGTACTTC. Full variable domain (outside the CDR3, taken from reference TRBV7-8 and TRBJ2-7): GAGVSQSPRYKVAKRGQDVALRCDPISGHVSLFWYQQALGQGPEFLTYFQNEAQLDKSGLPSDRFFAERPEGSVSTLKIQRTQQEDSAVYLCASSPPGAYEQYFGPGTRLTVT.

V gene TRBV7-2 combines with J gene TRBJ1-2; D ambiguous. The germline gives CDR1 SGHTA, CDR2 FQGNSA. The germline V and J ends were trimmed by 2 bases and 3 bases, with 7 bases remaining between them. CDR3 length equals 13 residues. DNA for the CDR3: TGTGCCAGCAGCTTACGATATCACTATGGCTACACCTTC. This gives the protein CASSLRYHYGYTF.

This sequence joins TRBV6-4 and TRBJ1-1; D may be TRBD1 (5 bases). Germline V lookup: CDR1 MRHNA, CDR2 SNTAGT. The CDR3 extends over 13 amino acids. Trimming shortened V by 4 bases and J by 7 bases, and 13 bases separated the two germline ends. CDR3 DNA sequence: TGTGCCAGCAGTGGTACAGGTAATAGTGAAGCTTTCTTT. It translates to CASSGTGNSEAFF.

The chain joins TRBV20-1 to TRBJ1-2; 8 nucleotides line up with TRBD1. CDR1 DFQATT and CDR2 SNEGSKA come from the germline V gene (reference sequence). The V and J ends lost 5 bases and 7 bases, in that order; junction bases with no gene match: 9. CDR3 size: 13 residues. CDR3 region: CSASQTGVGGYTF. Here the CDR3 DNA reads TGCAGTGCTTCTCAGACAGGGGTGGGTGGCTACACCTTC.

The V and J genes are TRBV21-1 and TRBJ2-7; TRBD1 reflects the table's D call only, with no check against the DNA. TRBV21-1 is termed a pseudogene. The CDR3 contains 13 residues. The CDR3 coding sequence is TGTGCCAGCAGCTCCCCGACAGGGATCGAGCAGTACTTC. Translated, it gives CASSSPTGIEQYF.